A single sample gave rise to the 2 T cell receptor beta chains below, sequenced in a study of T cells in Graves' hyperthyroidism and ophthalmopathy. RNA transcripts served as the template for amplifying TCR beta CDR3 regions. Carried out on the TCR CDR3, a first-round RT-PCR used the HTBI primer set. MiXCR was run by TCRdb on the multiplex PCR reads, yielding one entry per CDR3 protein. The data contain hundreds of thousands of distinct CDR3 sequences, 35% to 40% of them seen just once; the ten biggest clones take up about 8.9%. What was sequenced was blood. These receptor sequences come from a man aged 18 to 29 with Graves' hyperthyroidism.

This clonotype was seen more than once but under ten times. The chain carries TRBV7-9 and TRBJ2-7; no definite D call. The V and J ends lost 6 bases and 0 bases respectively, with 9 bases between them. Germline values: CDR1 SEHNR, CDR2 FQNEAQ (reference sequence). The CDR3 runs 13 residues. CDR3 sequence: CASRGGVSYEQYF. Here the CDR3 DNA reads TGTGCCAGCAGAGGTGGGGTCTCCTACGAGCAGTACTTC.

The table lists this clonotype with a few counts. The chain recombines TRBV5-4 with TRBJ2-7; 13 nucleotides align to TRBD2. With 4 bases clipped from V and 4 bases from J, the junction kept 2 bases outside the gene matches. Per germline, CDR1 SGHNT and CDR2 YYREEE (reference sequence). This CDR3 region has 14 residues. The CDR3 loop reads CASSKGLAGYEQYF. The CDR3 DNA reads TGTGCCAGCAGCAAGGGACTAGCGGGATACGAGCAGTACTTC.